Included here is one TCR beta chain sequence, with context. TCRdb keeps only in-frame clones here, not all; method: immunoSEQ multiplex PCR. The profile shows some 150,000 clones, roughly 90% of them singletons. The data were taken from a study of blood T cell repertoires in COVID-19. Background on the study: Spain, Italy and the United States supplied samples that represented acute and convalescent COVID-19.

The V end lost 5 bases, the J end lost 3 bases, and 18 bases lay between the germline ends. The CDR3 totals 16 residues. Germline V gene sequence: CDR1 SGHAT, CDR2 FQNNGV. The sequence was collected from a woman aged 45-65 years with acute or convalescent COVID-19. The chain couples TRBV11-2 to TRBJ2-3, with a possible D match to TRBD2 (6 bases). The sample was peripheral blood. CDR3 nucleotide sequence: TGTGCCAGCAGCACCCGGGGACTTCTGACAACAGATACGCAGTATTTT. Its protein is CASSTRGLLTTDTQYF.